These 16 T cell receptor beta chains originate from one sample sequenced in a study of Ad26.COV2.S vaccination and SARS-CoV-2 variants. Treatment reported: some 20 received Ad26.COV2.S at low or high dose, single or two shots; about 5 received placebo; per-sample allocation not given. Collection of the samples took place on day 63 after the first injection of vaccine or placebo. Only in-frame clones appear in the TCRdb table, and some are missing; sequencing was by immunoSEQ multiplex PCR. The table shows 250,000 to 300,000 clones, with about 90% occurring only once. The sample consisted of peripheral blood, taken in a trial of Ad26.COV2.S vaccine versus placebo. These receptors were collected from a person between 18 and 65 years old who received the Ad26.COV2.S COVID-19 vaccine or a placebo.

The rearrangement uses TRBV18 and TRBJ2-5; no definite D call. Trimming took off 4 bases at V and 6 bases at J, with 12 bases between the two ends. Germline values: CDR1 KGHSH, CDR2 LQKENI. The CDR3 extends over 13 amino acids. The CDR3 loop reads CASSLALFQTQYF. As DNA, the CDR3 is TGTGCCAGCTCACTAGCCCTTTTCCAGACCCAGTACTTC.

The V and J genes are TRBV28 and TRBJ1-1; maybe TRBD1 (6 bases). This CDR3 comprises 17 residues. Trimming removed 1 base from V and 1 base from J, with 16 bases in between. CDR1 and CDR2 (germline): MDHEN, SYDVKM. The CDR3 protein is CASSLSGQRVRNTEAFF. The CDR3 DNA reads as TGTGCCAGCAGTTTATCTGGACAGCGAGTACGGAACACTGAAGCTTTCTTT.

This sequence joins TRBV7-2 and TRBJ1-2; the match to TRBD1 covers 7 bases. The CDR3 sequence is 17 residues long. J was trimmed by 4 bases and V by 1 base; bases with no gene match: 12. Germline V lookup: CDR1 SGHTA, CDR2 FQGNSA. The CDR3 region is CASSLVAGGRATYGYTF. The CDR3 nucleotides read TGTGCCAGCAGCTTAGTGGCAGGGGGTAGAGCGACCTATGGCTACACCTTC.

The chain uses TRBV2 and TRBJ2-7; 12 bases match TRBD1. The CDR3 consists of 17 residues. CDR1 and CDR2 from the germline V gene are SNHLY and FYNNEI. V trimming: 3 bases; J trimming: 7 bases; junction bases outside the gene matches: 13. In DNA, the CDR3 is TGTGCCAGCAGTGACTGGGGCTCCGGGACAGGGGGCTGGGAGCAGTACTTC. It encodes CASSDWGSGTGGWEQYF.

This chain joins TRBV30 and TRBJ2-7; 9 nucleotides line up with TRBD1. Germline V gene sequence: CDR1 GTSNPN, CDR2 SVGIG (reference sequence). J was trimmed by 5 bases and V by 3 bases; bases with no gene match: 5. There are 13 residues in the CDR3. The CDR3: CAWRGRDRDEQYF. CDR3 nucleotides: TGTGCCTGGAGAGGGAGGGACAGGGACGAGCAGTACTTC.

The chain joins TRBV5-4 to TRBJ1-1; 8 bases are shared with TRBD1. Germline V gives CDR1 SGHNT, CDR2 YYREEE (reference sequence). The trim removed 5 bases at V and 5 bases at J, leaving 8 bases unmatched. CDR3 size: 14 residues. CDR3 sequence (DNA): TGTGCCAGCAGTTACAACAGGGGGAGGACTGAAGCTTTCTTT. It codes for CASSYNRGRTEAFF.

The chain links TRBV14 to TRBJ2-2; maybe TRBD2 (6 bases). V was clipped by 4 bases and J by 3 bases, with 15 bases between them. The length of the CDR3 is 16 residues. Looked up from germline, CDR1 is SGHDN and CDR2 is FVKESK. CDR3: CASSPTRERYTGELFF. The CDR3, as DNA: TGTGCCAGCAGCCCCACCCGGGAGAGGTACACCGGGGAGCTGTTTTTT.

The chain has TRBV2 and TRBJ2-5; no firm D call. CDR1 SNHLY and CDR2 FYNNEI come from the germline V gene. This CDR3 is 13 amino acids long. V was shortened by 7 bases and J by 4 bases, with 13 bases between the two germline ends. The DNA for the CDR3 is TGTGCCAGCAAAGCGATCGTTGTAGAGACCCAGTACTTC. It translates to CASKAIVVETQYF.

In DNA, the CDR3 is TGTGCCATCAGTGAGTCGAAAGCAGGGCCGAATGAGCAGTTCTTC. Amino acid sequence: CAISESKAGPNEQFF. The chain couples TRBV10-3 to TRBJ2-1; weak D call: TRBD1 (5 bases). Trimming stripped 0 bases from V and 7 bases from J, with 13 bases between. Looked up from germline, CDR1 is ENHRY and CDR2 is SYGVKD. The CDR3 has 15 amino acids.

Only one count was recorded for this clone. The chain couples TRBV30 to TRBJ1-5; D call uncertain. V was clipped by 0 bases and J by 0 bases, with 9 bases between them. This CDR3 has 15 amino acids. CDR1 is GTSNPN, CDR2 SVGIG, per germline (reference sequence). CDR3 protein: CAWSVGRNSNQPQHF. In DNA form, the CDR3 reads TGTGCCTGGAGTGTGGGCAGGAATAGCAATCAGCCCCAGCATTTT.

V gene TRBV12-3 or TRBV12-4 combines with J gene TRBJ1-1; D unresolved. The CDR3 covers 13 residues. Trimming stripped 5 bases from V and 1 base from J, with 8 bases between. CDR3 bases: TGTGCCAGCAGTCTCCGGGCGAACACTGAAGCTTTCTTT. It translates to CASSLRANTEAFF.

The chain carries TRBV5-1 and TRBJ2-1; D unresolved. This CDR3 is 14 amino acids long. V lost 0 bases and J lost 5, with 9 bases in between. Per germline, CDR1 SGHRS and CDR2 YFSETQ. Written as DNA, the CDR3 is TGCGCCAGCAGCTTGGCCAGATTAGACAATGAGCAGTTCTTC. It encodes CASSLARLDNEQFF.

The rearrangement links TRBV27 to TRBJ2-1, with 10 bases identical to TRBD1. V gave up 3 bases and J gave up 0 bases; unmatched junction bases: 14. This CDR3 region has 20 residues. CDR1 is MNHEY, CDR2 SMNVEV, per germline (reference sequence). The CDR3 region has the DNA TGTGCCAGCAGTTTTGGCGGACAGGGGGGAAAGGGGAGCTCCTACAATGAGCAGTTCTTC. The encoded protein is CASSFGGQGGKGSSYNEQFF.

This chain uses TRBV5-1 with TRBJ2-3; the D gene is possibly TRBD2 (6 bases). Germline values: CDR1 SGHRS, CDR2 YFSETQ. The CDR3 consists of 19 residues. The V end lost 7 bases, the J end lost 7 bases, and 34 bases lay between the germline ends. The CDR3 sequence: CASSPFGLPGVIDSNTQYF. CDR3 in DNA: TGCGCCAGCTCCCCCTTCGGACTCCCGGGAGTAATTGATTCAAATACGCAGTATTTT.

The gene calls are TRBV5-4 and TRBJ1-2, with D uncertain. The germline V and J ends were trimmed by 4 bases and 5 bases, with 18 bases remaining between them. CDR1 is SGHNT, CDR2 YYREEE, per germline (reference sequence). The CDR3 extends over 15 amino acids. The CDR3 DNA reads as TGTGCCAGCAGCCCAACGCCACAATCATATTATGGCTACACCTTC. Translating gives CASSPTPQSYYGYTF.

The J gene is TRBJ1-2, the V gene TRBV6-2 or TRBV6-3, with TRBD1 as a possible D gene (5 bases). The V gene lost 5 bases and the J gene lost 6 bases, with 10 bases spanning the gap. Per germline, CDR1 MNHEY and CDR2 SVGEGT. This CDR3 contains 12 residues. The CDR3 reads CASSRRGNGYTF. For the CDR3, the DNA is TGTGCCAGCAGTCGCCGGGGGAATGGCTACACCTTC.